One T cell receptor (beta chain) is described in this entry. The target antigen is unknown. The entry originates in a study of blood T cells in healthy people across ages. Study-level findings and limits: More naive CD4+ cells and higher diversity marked long-lived donors relative to aged donors. TCR beta diversity was tightly associated with the proportion of naive T cells. The unknown donor CMV status may have confounded expanded clonotype changes.

Then a second PCR, running roughly 7 to 12 cycles, was carried out with a sample-barcoded 5' primer and a J-beta primer mix. The study obtained at least 2.5 million CDR3-containing paired-end reads from every sample. TCRdb re-derived calls from the 5' RACE reads in MiXCR, one entry per CDR3 protein. The table records hundreds of thousands of distinct CDR3 sequences, roughly 20% of them present only once. The ends lost 0 bases at V and 3 bases at J; junction bases unmatched: 8. Germline V gives CDR1 LGHDT, CDR2 YNNKEL (reference sequence). This CDR3 comprises 16 residues. Sequences were obtained from blood. This chain connects TRBV3-1 to TRBJ2-7; 7 nucleotides line up with TRBD2. This TCR was sampled from a man between 65 and 85 years old in good health. The CDR3 DNA sequence: TGTGCCAGCAGCCAAGATACGGGCGGGAGTTTCTACGAGCAGTACTTC. It is translated as CASSQDTGGSFYEQYF.